The 19 T cell receptor beta chains below were found in one sample sequenced in a study of cytomegalovirus exposure and HLA in healthy donors. PCR used 60 Vbeta primers and 13 Jbeta primers. Only in-frame clones appear in the TCRdb table, and some are missing; sequencing was by immunoSEQ multiplex PCR. This sample has 150,000 to 200,000 clones, with around 78% found just once. The specimen sequenced was PBMCs. Receptor source: a man aged 30 to 45 in good health and CMV-seronegative.

This chain uses TRBV29-1 with TRBJ2-6; D may be TRBD2 (6 bases). Germline-derived CDR1 and CDR2 are SQVTM and ANQGSEA. The CDR3 runs 18 residues. V was cut by 1 base and J by 0 bases, with 16 bases left in between. The CDR3 sequence is CSVEVGGHWGSGANVLTF. Written as DNA, the CDR3 is TGCAGCGTTGAAGTGGGAGGACACTGGGGCTCTGGGGCCAACGTCCTGACTTTC.

In this sample, this clone turned up once. The chain has TRBV14 and TRBJ1-1, with TRBD1 matching 9 bases. Trimming took 4 bases from V and 4 from J; bases not matched to a gene: 10. The CDR3 loop spans 16 amino acids. Germline V lookup: CDR1 SGHDN, CDR2 FVKESK. CDR3 region: CASSRPGTGSGTEAFF. Here the CDR3 DNA reads TGTGCCAGCAGCCGACCCGGGACAGGGAGTGGCACTGAAGCTTTCTTT. The complete variable domain, with remaining parts taken from reference TRBV14 and TRBJ1-1, reads EAGVTQFPSHSVIEKGQTVTLRCDPISGHDNLYWYRRVMGKEIKFLLHFVKESKQDESGMPNNRFLAERTGGTYSTLKVQPAELEDSGVYFCASSRPGTGSGTEAFFGQGTRLTVV.

V and J are TRBV9 and TRBJ2-7; tentative D call: TRBD1 (5 bases). The V gene's germline CDR1 is SGDLS and CDR2 YYNGEE. V dropped 3 bases and J dropped 2 bases, with 9 bases sitting between them. The CDR3 length is 13 residues. The CDR3 sequence is CASSGTTPYEQYF. The CDR3 bases are TGTGCCAGCAGCGGGACAACGCCCTACGAGCAGTACTTC.

The chain links TRBV18 to TRBJ1-5; D is ambiguous. The CDR3 extends over 12 amino acids. V was cut by 6 bases and J by 5 bases, with 8 bases left in between. CDR1 and CDR2 from the germline V gene are KGHSH and LQKENI. The DNA for the CDR3 is TGTGCCAGCTCCGACACAGATCAGCCCCAGCATTTT. Translating it yields CASSDTDQPQHF.

The J gene is TRBJ2-7, the V gene TRBV15, with 14 nucleotides matching TRBD2. V lost 4 bases and J lost 5; bases outside the gene matches: 7. The germline V gene encodes CDR1 LNHNV and CDR2 YYDKDF (reference sequence). The CDR3 covers 16 residues. The CDR3 here is CATSIPGLAGVNEQYF. For the CDR3, the DNA is TGTGCCACCAGCATCCCGGGACTAGCGGGAGTAAACGAGCAGTACTTC.

DNA for the CDR3: TGTGCCAGAAGCTTGGGTACTAGCGGGGAGTGTGAGGGGGGTTACAATGAGCAGTTCTTC. It is translated as CARSLGTSGECEGGYNEQFF. The V and J genes are TRBV5-3 and TRBJ2-1, with 10 bases that match TRBD2. TRBV5-3 is filed as an ORF, its function uncertain. Germline trimming cut 0 bases from V and 4 bases from J; bases unmatched to any gene: 16. CDR3 size: 20 residues.

The rearrangement joins TRBV6-5 to TRBJ2-7; TRBD1 aligns across 9 bases. V shed 0 bases and J 5 bases; nucleotides not matched to a gene: 5. Germline V gene sequence: CDR1 MNHEY, CDR2 SVGAGI. This CDR3 contains 15 residues. As DNA, the CDR3 is TGTGCCAGCAGTTACTCCGGGACAGGGTCCCACGAGCAGTACTTC. It specifies CASSYSGTGSHEQYF.

A few counts support this clone. The rearrangement joins TRBV30 to TRBJ1-1; D is possibly TRBD1 (5 bases). CDR3 length: 14 amino acids. Looked up from germline, CDR1 is GTSNPN and CDR2 is SVGIG (reference sequence). V lost 0 bases and J 8 bases, leaving 16 bases between the germline ends. The CDR3 here is CAWSVERRGGEAFF. The CDR3 DNA reads TGTGCCTGGAGTGTGGAAAGGAGGGGTGGGGAAGCTTTCTTT.

The rearrangement joins TRBV28 to TRBJ2-7, with D possibly matching TRBD2 (6 bases). CDR3 size: 13 residues. Trimming removed 4 bases at V and 0 bases at J, with 7 bases between. Germline V lookup: CDR1 MDHEN, CDR2 SYDVKM. The CDR3 protein is CASSWDFSYEQYF. The CDR3 nucleotides are TGTGCCAGCAGTTGGGACTTCTCCTACGAGCAGTACTTC.

This chain joins TRBV10-2 and TRBJ2-1, with a weak D call TRBD1 (5 bases). The CDR3 consists of 15 residues. Trimming cost V 4 bases and J 6 bases, with 16 bases left between them. Germline V gene data show CDR1 as WSHSY and CDR2 as SAAADI. The CDR3 here is CASSVEQVGPNEQFF. CDR3 coding DNA: TGCGCCAGCAGTGTGGAACAGGTTGGTCCCAATGAGCAGTTCTTC.

Notes on this clone: Sequence at one end of the junction differs from germline and may be a read error. The rearrangement uses TRBV7-9 and TRBJ1-1; TRBD1 matches at 8 bases. The CDR3 is 13 residues long. Per the germline V gene, CDR1 is SEHNR and CDR2 is FQNEAQ (reference sequence). Written as DNA, the CDR3 is TGTTCCAGCAGCTCTACAGGGGGATTTGAAGCTTTCTTT. It is translated as CSSSSTGGFEAFF.

The CDR3 here is CASSHSLAHRDINTIYF. The DNA for the CDR3 is TGTGCCAGCAGCCACAGTCTGGCCCACAGGGACATAAACACCATATATTTT. The V gene is TRBV7-3, the J gene TRBJ1-3; the D gene is possibly TRBD1 (6 bases). Germline CDR1 and CDR2: SGHTA and FQGTGA. Trimming cost V 5 bases and J 6 bases, with 23 bases left between them. The CDR3 contains 17 residues.

The chain recombines TRBV28 with TRBJ2-3, with 8 bases aligning to TRBD2. V was pared by 5 bases and J by 1 base, with 2 bases of the junction left unmatched. CDR3 length: 14 amino acids. Germline V CDR1 and CDR2: MDHEN, SYDVKM. CDR3 coding DNA: TGTGCCAGCAGTGTGACTAGCGGCACAGATACGCAGTATTTT. This encodes CASSVTSGTDTQYF.

This chain joins TRBV28 and TRBJ2-6, with D possibly TRBD1 on 6 matching bases. V was shortened by 5 bases and J by 0 bases, with 8 bases between the two germline ends. Germline V gene sequence: CDR1 MDHEN, CDR2 SYDVKM. This CDR3 is built from 15 residues. The CDR3, as DNA: TGTGCCAGCAGTGGACAGAGCTCTGGGGCCAACGTCCTGACTTTC. Translating gives CASSGQSSGANVLTF.

The rearrangement links TRBV11-1 to TRBJ2-5; D is unresolved. Germline CDR1 SGHAT, CDR2 FQDESV (reference sequence). V was cut by 5 bases and J by 3 bases, with 10 bases left in between. This CDR3 spans 13 amino acids. CDR3 bases: TGTGCCAGCAGCCCAGGATTGGAAGAGACCCAGTACTTC. The encoded protein is CASSPGLEETQYF.

J is TRBJ1-4 and V is TRBV14, with 9 bases lining up with TRBD1. CDR3 length: 15 amino acids. CDR1 and CDR2 from the germline V gene are SGHDN and FVKESK. V lost 4 bases to trimming and J lost 7 bases; unmatched junction nucleotides: 7. The CDR3 sequence is CASSPLTGGGEKLFF. The CDR3 DNA reads TGTGCCAGCAGCCCCCTGACAGGGGGAGGTGAAAAACTGTTTTTT.

V is TRBV5-5 and J is TRBJ1-3; TRBD1 matches 9 bases. Germline lookup yields CDR1 SGHKS and CDR2 YYEKEE (reference sequence). The CDR3 is 19 amino acids. V was clipped by 6 bases and J by 0 bases; unmatched bases: 16. For the CDR3, the DNA is TGTGCCAGCAAGGTAGTCCCCTGGACAGGGGTAAGCTCTGGAAACACCATATATTTT. Amino acid sequence: CASKVVPWTGVSSGNTIYF.

This chain connects TRBV30 to TRBJ2-1; TRBD2 matches 7 bases. Germline V lookup: CDR1 GTSNPN, CDR2 SVGIG (reference sequence). The CDR3 runs to 15 residues. V lost 0 bases to trimming and J lost 6 bases; unmatched junction nucleotides: 8. Here the CDR3 reads CAWSVASGTINEQFF. In DNA form, the CDR3 reads TGTGCCTGGAGTGTAGCTAGCGGAACTATCAATGAGCAGTTCTTC.

CDR3: CASSLSGEGAGELFF. CDR3 coding DNA: TGTGCCAGCAGCTTAAGCGGGGAGGGGGCCGGGGAGCTGTTTTTT. The rearrangement uses TRBV11-2 and TRBJ2-2; possible D gene TRBD2, 7 bases. Trimming left V 2 bases short and J 6 bases short, with 13 bases between. This CDR3 contains 15 residues. Germline CDR1 SGHAT, CDR2 FQNNGV.